This entry features one T cell receptor (beta chain) sequence. Original processing notes: By means of reference gene primer amplification, nucleated cell counts were estimated. Data came from immunoSEQ multiplex PCR; TCRdb stores just in-frame clones and leaves some out. V and J calls and clone size are copied from that table; D and trimming were computed from the DNA. The data show 70,000 to 95,000 clones, 70% to 85% seen once. These data come from a study of blood T cell repertoires in COVID-19. The clonotype was recovered from a woman aged 45 to 65 with acute or convalescent COVID-19. Source material: peripheral blood.

CDR3 sequence (DNA): TGTGCCTGGAGTAGAGGGGACGACAGGGTGGAGACCCAGTACTTC. Its translation: CAWSRGDDRVETQYF. The chain recombines TRBV30 with TRBJ2-5, with TRBD1 identical over 7 bases. Trimming removed 2 bases from V and 5 bases from J; junction bases left unmatched: 11. This CDR3 has 15 residues. Germline lookup yields CDR1 GTSNPN and CDR2 SVGIG (reference sequence).